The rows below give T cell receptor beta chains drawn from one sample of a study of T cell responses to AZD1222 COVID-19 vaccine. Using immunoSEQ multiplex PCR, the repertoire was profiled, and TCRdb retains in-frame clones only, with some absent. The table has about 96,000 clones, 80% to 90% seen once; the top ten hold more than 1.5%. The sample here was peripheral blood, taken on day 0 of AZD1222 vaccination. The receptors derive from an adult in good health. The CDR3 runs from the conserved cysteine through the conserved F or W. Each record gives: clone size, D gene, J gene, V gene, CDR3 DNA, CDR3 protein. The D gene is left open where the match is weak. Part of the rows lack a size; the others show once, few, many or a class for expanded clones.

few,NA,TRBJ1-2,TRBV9,TGTGCCAGCAGCGCCCCAAGCGGGACGGAGAAAGGGTTGTATGGCTACACCTTC,CASSAPSGTEKGLYGYTF
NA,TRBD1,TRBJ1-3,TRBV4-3,TGCGCCAGCAGCCAAGCCTACGGACAGGGGCCAGGAAACACCATATATTTT,CASSQAYGQGPGNTIYF
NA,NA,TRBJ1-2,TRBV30,TGTGCCTGGAGTCCCTACGGACCAAGCTATGGCTACACCTTC,CAWSPYGPSYGYTF
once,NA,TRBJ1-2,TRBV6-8,TGTGCCAGCAGTTACAGGTCCGGACTATCCGCAAACTATGGCTACACCTTC,CASSYRSGLSANYGYTF
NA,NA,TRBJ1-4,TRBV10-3,TGTGCCATCAGTGAACAGATAACTAATGAAAAACTGTTTTTT,CAISEQITNEKLFF
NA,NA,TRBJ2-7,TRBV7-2,TGTGCCAGCAGCTTAGCGTCCGGGTTCAACGAGCAGTACTTC,CASSLASGFNEQYF
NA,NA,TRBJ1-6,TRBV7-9,TGTGCCAGCAGCTTAGCTACAGGAAGTGGGAGCTCCTATAATTCACCCCTCCACTTT,CASSLATGSGSSYNSPLHF
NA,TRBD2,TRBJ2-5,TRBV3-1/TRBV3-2,TGTGCCAGCAGGGATCTAGCGGGGGAGGAGACCCAGTACTTC,CASRDLAGEETQYF
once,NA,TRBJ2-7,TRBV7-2,TGTGCCAGCAGCTTAGCTGGGGGAGGGCAGTACTTC,CASSLAGGGQYF
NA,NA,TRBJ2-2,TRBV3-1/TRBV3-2,TGTGCCAGCAGCCAAGAAGTATCCGGGGAGCTGTTTTTT,CASSQEVSGELFF
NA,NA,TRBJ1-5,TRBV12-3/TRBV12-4,TGTGCCAGCAGTTCCGGGACCGGGCCCCAGCATTTT,CASSSGTGPQHF
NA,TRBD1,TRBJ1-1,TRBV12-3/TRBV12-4,TGTGCCAGCACCCTGGCAGGGGGAGCTTTCTTT,CASTLAGGAFF
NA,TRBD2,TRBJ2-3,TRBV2,TGTGCCAGCAGTCCGGGACTAGCAAGCACAGATACGCAGTATTTT,CASSPGLASTDTQYF
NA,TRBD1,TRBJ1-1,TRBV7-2,TGTGCCAGCAGCCTCTCAGGGGGTGGGAACACTGAAGCTTTCTTT,CASSLSGGGNTEAFF
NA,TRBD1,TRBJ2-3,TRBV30,TGTGCCTGGAGTAGGGGACAGGGACCAGATACGCAGTATTTT,CAWSRGQGPDTQYF
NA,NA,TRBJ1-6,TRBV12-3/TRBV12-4,TGTGCCAGCAGTTTAACCCCAGATTCACCCCTCCACTTT,CASSLTPDSPLHF
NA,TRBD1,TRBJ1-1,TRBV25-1,TGTGCCAGCAGTGAAGGGGACAGGCAGAACACTGAAGCTTTCTTT,CASSEGDRQNTEAFF
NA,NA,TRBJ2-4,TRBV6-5,TGTGCCAGCAGCGCCGAAAACATTCAGTACTTC,CASSAENIQYF
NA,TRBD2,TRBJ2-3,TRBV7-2,TGTGCCAGCAGCTTAGCGGCTAGCGGGGGGCCCGCAGATACGCAGTATTTT,CASSLAASGGPADTQYF
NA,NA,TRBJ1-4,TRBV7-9,TGTGCCAGCAGCTTCGTGGCTGAAAAACTGTTTTTT,CASSFVAEKLFF
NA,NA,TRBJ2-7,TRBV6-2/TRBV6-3,TGTGCCAGCAGTAGACCGGGACCTCTTAACTACGAGCAGTACTTC,CASSRPGPLNYEQYF
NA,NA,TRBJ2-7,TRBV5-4,TGTGCCAGCAGCTTCGAAGGATTTTACGAGCAGTACTTC,CASSFEGFYEQYF
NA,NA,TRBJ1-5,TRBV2,TGTGCCAGCAGCCACCAGGTCACAGGGAATAGTCACAATCAGCCCCAGCATTTT,CASSHQVTGNSHNQPQHF
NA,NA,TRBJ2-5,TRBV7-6,TGTGCCAGCAGCTTGGCGGGGCCTCAAGAGACCCAGTACTTC,CASSLAGPQETQYF
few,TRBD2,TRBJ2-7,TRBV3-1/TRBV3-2,TGTGCCAGCAGCCAAGCCCCGCTACTAGCGGGGGATGGCGAGCAGTACTTC,CASSQAPLLAGDGEQYF